The entry below describes one T cell receptor (beta chain). What it binds is unknown. This specimen belongs to a study of cytomegalovirus exposure and HLA in healthy donors. Study-level points and caveats: When a later analysis compared HLA-associated TCR beta chains with equally common others, the HLA-associated chains turned out to be more clonally expanded and to have lower generation probabilities.

Primers: 60 Vbeta forward and 13 Jbeta reverse. This table comes from immunoSEQ multiplex PCR, and its TCRdb copy is limited to in-frame clones, with some not included. This sample has around 140,000 clones, with about four fifths found just once. CDR1 is MGHDK, CDR2 SYGVNS, per germline. This CDR3 has 15 amino acids. Unmatched junction bases numbered 3, after V lost 2 bases and J lost 2 bases. The TCR comes from a woman between 18 and 30 years old in good health and CMV-seropositive. The sequenced sample consisted of PBMCs. This sequence joins TRBV25-1 and TRBJ2-7; 10 bases align to TRBD1. CDR3 region: CASSEPGQGPYEQYF. The DNA of the CDR3 is TGTGCCAGCAGTGAACCGGGACAGGGGCCCTACGAGCAGTACTTC.